Listed below are T cell receptor beta chains from one sample, sequenced in a study of T cells after yellow fever vaccination. TCRdb analysed the 5' RACE reads with MiXCR anew, one entry per CDR3 protein. Of under 250,000 distinct CDR3 sequences in the sample, 6.9% were seen once. This specimen consisted of CD4+ T cells sorted from PBMCs, obtained 15 days after the yellow fever booster vaccination. These receptor sequences come from a man aged 30 to 45 who received the YFV17D yellow fever vaccine. CDR3s include the opening cysteine and the closing phenylalanine or tryptophan. Each record gives: J gene, D gene, V gene, clone size, CDR3 DNA, CDR3 protein. D genes are given only for firm matches. Rows may omit the clone size; those that give it use once, few, many or a size class.

j_call: TRBJ1-1; d_call: NA; v_call: TRBV5-1; clone_size: NA; cdr3_nt: TGCGCCAGCAGCTTGCTCCAACCCGTGAACACTGAAGCTTTCTTT; cdr3_aa: CASSLLQPVNTEAFF
j_call: TRBJ2-7; d_call: TRBD1; v_call: TRBV6-5; clone_size: NA; cdr3_nt: TGTGCCAGCAGTTACGCGGGACAGGGGAAATGGGAGCAGTACTTC; cdr3_aa: CASSYAGQGKWEQYF
j_call: TRBJ2-3; d_call: NA; v_call: TRBV24-1; clone_size: few; cdr3_nt: TGTGCCACCAGTGACCAGACAGCTAGCACAGATACGCAGTATTTT; cdr3_aa: CATSDQTASTDTQYF
j_call: TRBJ1-1; d_call: NA; v_call: TRBV4-2; clone_size: few; cdr3_nt: TGTGCCAGCAGCCAAGAGGGCAGATACACTGAAGCTTTCTTT; cdr3_aa: CASSQEGRYTEAFF
j_call: TRBJ2-1; d_call: NA; v_call: TRBV20-1; clone_size: NA; cdr3_nt: TGCAGTAAAATCTTGACAGGCCGGGGTGAGCAGTTCTTC; cdr3_aa: CSKILTGRGEQFF
j_call: TRBJ1-1; d_call: TRBD1; v_call: TRBV7-6; clone_size: many; cdr3_nt: TGTGCCAGCAGCCTCGGGACAGGGCGTGGCACTGAAGCTTTCTTT; cdr3_aa: CASSLGTGRGTEAFF
j_call: TRBJ2-1; d_call: TRBD2; v_call: TRBV13; clone_size: many; cdr3_nt: TGTGCCAGCAGCTTAGGACTAGCGGGACCTGAGCAGTTCTTC; cdr3_aa: CASSLGLAGPEQFF
j_call: TRBJ2-4; d_call: NA; v_call: TRBV29-1; clone_size: many; cdr3_nt: TGCAGCGTTGTGGGCAGCTCACTAGCCAAAAACATTCAGTACTTC; cdr3_aa: CSVVGSSLAKNIQYF
j_call: TRBJ2-1; d_call: NA; v_call: TRBV7-2; clone_size: few; cdr3_nt: TGTGCCAGCAGAGATCCCGGGCGCTTTGATAGGCAGTTCTTC; cdr3_aa: CASRDPGRFDRQFF
j_call: TRBJ2-1; d_call: TRBD2; v_call: TRBV12-3/TRBV12-4; clone_size: few; cdr3_nt: TGTGCCAGCACTGAGGGTGGACTAGCGCTCAATGAGCAGTTCTTC; cdr3_aa: CASTEGGLALNEQFF
j_call: TRBJ2-7; d_call: NA; v_call: TRBV25-1; clone_size: many; cdr3_nt: TGTGCCAGCAGTGGTTACAGGGACTACGAGCAGTACTTC; cdr3_aa: CASSGYRDYEQYF
j_call: TRBJ2-1; d_call: NA; v_call: TRBV12-3/TRBV12-4; clone_size: many; cdr3_nt: TGTGCCAGCAGTTTTGGGGCATCGTTCTCCAATGAGCAGTTCTTC; cdr3_aa: CASSFGASFSNEQFF
j_call: TRBJ2-5; d_call: TRBD1; v_call: TRBV5-5; clone_size: many; cdr3_nt: TGTGCCAGCAGCTTGTTGGCCGGGACAGGGGAAATGAAGACCCAGTACTTC; cdr3_aa: CASSLLAGTGEMKTQYF
j_call: TRBJ2-3; d_call: TRBD2; v_call: TRBV5-1; clone_size: many; cdr3_nt: TGCGCCAGCAGCCTGGGGCTAGCGGGAGAAAGAGATACGCAGTATTTT; cdr3_aa: CASSLGLAGERDTQYF
j_call: TRBJ1-6; d_call: TRBD1; v_call: TRBV4-2; clone_size: few; cdr3_nt: TGTGCCAGCAGCCAAACCGACAGGGGCGCTTCACCCCTCCACTTT; cdr3_aa: CASSQTDRGASPLHF
j_call: TRBJ2-1; d_call: TRBD2; v_call: TRBV28; clone_size: many; cdr3_nt: TGTGCCAGCAGCCGAGCGGGAAAGAAGGGCTACAATGAGCAGTTCTTC; cdr3_aa: CASSRAGKKGYNEQFF
j_call: TRBJ2-3; d_call: TRBD2; v_call: TRBV6-1; clone_size: NA; cdr3_nt: TGTGCCAGCAGGGTACTAGCGGGGTACACAGATACGCAGTATTTT; cdr3_aa: CASRVLAGYTDTQYF
j_call: TRBJ1-1; d_call: NA; v_call: TRBV20-1; clone_size: few; cdr3_nt: TGCAGTGCTTGGGCGAACACTGAAGCTTTCTTT; cdr3_aa: CSAWANTEAFF
j_call: TRBJ2-1; d_call: NA; v_call: TRBV28; clone_size: few; cdr3_nt: TGTGCCAGCAGGAGGATTTACAATGAGCAGTTCTTC; cdr3_aa: CASRRIYNEQFF
j_call: TRBJ1-5; d_call: NA; v_call: TRBV7-2; clone_size: few; cdr3_nt: TGTGCCAGCAGCTCCCAGTCGAGTCAGCCCCAGCATTTT; cdr3_aa: CASSSQSSQPQHF
j_call: TRBJ2-3; d_call: NA; v_call: TRBV29-1; clone_size: few; cdr3_nt: TGCAGCGTGAAAGGTGGAGGTACTAGCACAGATACGCAGTATTTT; cdr3_aa: CSVKGGGTSTDTQYF
j_call: TRBJ2-6; d_call: NA; v_call: TRBV28; clone_size: few; cdr3_nt: TGTGCCATTACCCCTGCGGGTACCGCCGGGGCCAACGTCCTGACTTTC; cdr3_aa: CAITPAGTAGANVLTF
j_call: TRBJ2-2; d_call: NA; v_call: TRBV7-2; clone_size: NA; cdr3_nt: TGTGCCAGCAGCCCCAGTCTGAACACCGGGGAGCTGTTTTTT; cdr3_aa: CASSPSLNTGELFF
j_call: TRBJ2-3; d_call: TRBD2; v_call: TRBV2; clone_size: few; cdr3_nt: TGTGCCAGCAGTCTCCAGGGAGGGACGGGTACGCAGTATTTT; cdr3_aa: CASSLQGGTGTQYF
j_call: TRBJ2-2; d_call: NA; v_call: TRBV7-3; clone_size: NA; cdr3_nt: TGTGCCAGCAGATTAATTTCTACCGGGGAGCTGTTTTTT; cdr3_aa: CASRLISTGELFF
j_call: TRBJ2-7; d_call: NA; v_call: TRBV5-1; clone_size: NA; cdr3_nt: TGCGCCAGCAGCCCCTCTGTTCGGATGGACGGCTACTACGAGCAGTACTTC; cdr3_aa: CASSPSVRMDGYYEQYF
j_call: TRBJ2-6; d_call: TRBD1; v_call: TRBV24-1; clone_size: NA; cdr3_nt: TGTGCCACCAGTCGGTCCGGACAGGGTCACTCTGGGGCCAACGTCCTGACTTTC; cdr3_aa: CATSRSGQGHSGANVLTF
j_call: TRBJ2-7; d_call: TRBD1; v_call: TRBV5-6; clone_size: few; cdr3_nt: TGTGCCAGCAGCTTAAGGGGGCGTTTGGCCGAGCAGTACTTC; cdr3_aa: CASSLRGRLAEQYF
j_call: TRBJ2-1; d_call: TRBD2; v_call: TRBV5-1; clone_size: once; cdr3_nt: TGCGCCAGCAGCTGGGGACTAGCGGGAGTGGATGAGCAGTTCTTC; cdr3_aa: CASSWGLAGVDEQFF